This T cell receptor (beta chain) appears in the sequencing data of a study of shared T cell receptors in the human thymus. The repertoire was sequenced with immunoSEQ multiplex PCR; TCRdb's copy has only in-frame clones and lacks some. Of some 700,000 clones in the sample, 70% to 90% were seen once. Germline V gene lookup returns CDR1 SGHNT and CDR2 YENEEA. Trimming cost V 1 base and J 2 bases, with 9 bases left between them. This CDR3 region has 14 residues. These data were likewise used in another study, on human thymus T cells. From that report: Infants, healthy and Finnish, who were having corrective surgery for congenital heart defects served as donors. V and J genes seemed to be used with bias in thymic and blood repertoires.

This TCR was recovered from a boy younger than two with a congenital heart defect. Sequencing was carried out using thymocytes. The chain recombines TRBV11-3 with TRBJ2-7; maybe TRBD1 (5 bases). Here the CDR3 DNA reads TGTGCCAGCAGCTTAGTCCAGGGCCCCTACGAGCAGTACTTC. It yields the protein CASSLVQGPYEQYF.